This TCR beta chain was recovered during a study of T cells in localized non-small cell lung cancer. Whole-study findings and limits: Because only a single region of the tumor was sequenced, heterogeneity remains possible. A median roughly 57 of the top 100 tumor clones appeared in adjacent lung. Highest T cell clonality was seen in uninvolved adjacent lung, surpassing that measured in tumor.

Only in-frame clones appear in the TCRdb table, and some are missing; sequencing was by immunoSEQ multiplex PCR. The table lists tens of thousands of clones, around four fifths of them singletons. As regards this clone: Its antigen remains unknown.

Germline V gene lookup returns CDR1 SGHTA and CDR2 FQGNSA. Trimming cost V 4 bases and J 7 bases; bases outside gene matches: 10. The CDR3 contains 15 residues. This sequence joins TRBV7-2 and TRBJ1-2; 9 bases line up with TRBD1. The source of this sequence is a female donor older than 55 with stage II squamous cell lung carcinoma. The sample here was peripheral blood, taken before any cancer treatment. CDR3 sequence (DNA): TGTGCCAGCAGCTCAACAGGGGGCGCAGTAGGTGGCTACACCTTC. This codes for CASSSTGGAVGGYTF.